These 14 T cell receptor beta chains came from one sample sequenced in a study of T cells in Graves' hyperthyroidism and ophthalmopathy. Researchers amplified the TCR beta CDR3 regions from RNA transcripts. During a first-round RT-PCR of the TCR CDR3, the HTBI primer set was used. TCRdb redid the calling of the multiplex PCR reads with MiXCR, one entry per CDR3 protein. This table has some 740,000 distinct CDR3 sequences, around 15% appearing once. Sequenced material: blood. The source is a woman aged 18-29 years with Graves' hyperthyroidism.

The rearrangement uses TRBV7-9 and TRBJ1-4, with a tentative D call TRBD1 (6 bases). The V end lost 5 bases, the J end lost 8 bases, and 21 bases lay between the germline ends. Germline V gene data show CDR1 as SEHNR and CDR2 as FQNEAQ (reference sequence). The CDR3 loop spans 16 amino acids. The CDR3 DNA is TGTGCCAGCAGCCCTTTAGGGGCAGGGGCGGGAGAAAAACTGTTTTTT. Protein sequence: CASSPLGAGAGEKLFF.

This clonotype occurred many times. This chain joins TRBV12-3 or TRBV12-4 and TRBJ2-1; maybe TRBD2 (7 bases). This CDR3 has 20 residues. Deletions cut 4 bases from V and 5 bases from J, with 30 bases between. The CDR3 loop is CASSSGGGSQGRGRHNEQFF. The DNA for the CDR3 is TGTGCCAGCAGTTCTGGCGGCGGGAGTCAGGGGAGAGGGAGGCACAATGAGCAGTTCTTC.

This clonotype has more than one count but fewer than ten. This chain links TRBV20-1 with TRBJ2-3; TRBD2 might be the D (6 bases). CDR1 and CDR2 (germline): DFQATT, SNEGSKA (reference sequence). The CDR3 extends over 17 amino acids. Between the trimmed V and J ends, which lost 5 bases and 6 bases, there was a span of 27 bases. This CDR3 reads CSARDFSRSHGVDTQYF. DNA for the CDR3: TGCAGTGCTCGGGACTTTTCTAGATCCCACGGGGTGGATACGCAGTATTTT.

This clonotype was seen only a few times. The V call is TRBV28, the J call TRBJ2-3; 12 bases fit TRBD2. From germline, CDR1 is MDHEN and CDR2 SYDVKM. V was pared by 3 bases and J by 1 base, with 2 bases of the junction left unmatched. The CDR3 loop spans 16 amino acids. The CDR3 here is CASSFASGRGTDTQYF. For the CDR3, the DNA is TGTGCCAGCAGTTTTGCTAGCGGGAGGGGCACAGATACGCAGTATTTT.

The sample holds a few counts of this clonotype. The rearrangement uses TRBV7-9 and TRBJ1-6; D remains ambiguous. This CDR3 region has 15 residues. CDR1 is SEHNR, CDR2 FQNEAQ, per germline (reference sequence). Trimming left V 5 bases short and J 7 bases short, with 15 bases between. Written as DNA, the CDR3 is TGTGCCAGCAGCCCGGGCCCAGGCGGGAATTCACCCCTCCACTTT. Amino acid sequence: CASSPGPGGNSPLHF.

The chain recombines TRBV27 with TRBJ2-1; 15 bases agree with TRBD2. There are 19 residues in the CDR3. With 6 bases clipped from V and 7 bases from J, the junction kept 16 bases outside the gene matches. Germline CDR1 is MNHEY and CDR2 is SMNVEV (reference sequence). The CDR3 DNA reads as TGTGCCAGCAGACCGAGGGGACTAGCGGGAGGAGATGAGGGAAATGAGCAGTTCTTC. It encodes CASRPRGLAGGDEGNEQFF.

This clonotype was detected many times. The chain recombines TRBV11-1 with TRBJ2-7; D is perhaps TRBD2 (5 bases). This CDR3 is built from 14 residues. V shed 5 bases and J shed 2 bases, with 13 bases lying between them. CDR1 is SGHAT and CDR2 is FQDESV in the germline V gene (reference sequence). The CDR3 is CASSVWQEAYEQYF. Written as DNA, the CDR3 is TGTGCCAGCAGCGTCTGGCAGGAGGCCTACGAGCAGTACTTC.

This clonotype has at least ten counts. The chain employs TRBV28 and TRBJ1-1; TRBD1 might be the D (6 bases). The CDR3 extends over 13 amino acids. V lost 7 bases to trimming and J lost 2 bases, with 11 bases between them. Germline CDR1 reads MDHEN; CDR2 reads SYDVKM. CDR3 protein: CASNGGRNTEAFF. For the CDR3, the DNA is TGTGCCAGCAACGGGGGGCGCAACACTGAAGCTTTCTTT.

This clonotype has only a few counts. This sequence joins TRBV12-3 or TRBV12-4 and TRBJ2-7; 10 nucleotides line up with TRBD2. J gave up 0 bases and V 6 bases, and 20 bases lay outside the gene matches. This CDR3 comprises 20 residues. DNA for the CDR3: TGTGCCAGCAGCCTTAGCCGATTCTTCGGACTAGCGGCTAGCTCCTACGAGCAGTACTTC. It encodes CASSLSRFFGLAASSYEQYF.

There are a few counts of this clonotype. CDR3 coding DNA: TGCGCCAGCAGCGTGGACACCTATAATTCACCCCTCCACTTT. Translation: CASSVDTYNSPLHF. This sequence joins TRBV5-1 and TRBJ1-6; TRBD1 is a possible D gene (5 bases). This CDR3 contains 14 residues. Germline V gene data show CDR1 as SGHRS and CDR2 as YFSETQ. The V end was cut by 4 bases, the J end by 2 bases, with 7 bases between.

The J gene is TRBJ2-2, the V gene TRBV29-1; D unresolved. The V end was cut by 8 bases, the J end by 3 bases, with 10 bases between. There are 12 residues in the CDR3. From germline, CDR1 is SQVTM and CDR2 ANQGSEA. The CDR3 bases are TGCAGCACCGGCGGCGACACCGGGGAGCTGTTTTTT. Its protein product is CSTGGDTGELFF.

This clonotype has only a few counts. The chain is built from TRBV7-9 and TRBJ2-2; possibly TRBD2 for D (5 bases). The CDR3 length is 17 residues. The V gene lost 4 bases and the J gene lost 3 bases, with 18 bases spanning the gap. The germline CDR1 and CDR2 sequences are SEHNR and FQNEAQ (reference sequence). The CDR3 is CASSSSGASGDTGELFF. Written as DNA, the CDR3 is TGTGCCAGCAGCTCGTCGGGTGCCAGCGGAGACACCGGGGAGCTGTTTTTT. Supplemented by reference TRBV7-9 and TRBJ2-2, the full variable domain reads DTGVSQNPRHKITKRGQNVTFRCDPISEHNRLYWYRQTLGQGPEFLTYFQNEAQLEKSRLLSDRFSAERPKGSFSTLEIQRTEQGDSAMYLCASSSSGASGDTGELFFGEGSRLTVL.

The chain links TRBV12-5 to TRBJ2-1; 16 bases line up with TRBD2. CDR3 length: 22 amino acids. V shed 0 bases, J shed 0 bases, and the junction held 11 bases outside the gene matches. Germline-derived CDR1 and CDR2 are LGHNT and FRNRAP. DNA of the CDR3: TGTGCTAGTGGTTTGGTAGGGAAGGGACTAGCGGGAGGGTCCTTCTCCTACAATGAGCAGTTCTTC. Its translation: CASGLVGKGLAGGSFSYNEQFF.

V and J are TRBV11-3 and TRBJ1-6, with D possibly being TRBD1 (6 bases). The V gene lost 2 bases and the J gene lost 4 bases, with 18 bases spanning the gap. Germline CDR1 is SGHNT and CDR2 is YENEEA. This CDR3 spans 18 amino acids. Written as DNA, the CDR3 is TGTGCCAGCAGCTTAAGGGGGACGGCAGGGACTTATAATTCACCCCTCCACTTT. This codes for CASSLRGTAGTYNSPLHF.